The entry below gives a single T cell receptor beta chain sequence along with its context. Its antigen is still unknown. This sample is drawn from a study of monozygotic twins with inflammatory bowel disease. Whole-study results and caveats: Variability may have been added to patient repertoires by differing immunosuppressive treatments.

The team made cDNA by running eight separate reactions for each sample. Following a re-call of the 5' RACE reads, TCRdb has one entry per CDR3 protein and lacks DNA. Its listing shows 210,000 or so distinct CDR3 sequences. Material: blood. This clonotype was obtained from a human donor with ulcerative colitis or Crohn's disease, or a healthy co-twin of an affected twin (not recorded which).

This CDR3 reads CASSLPDQPQHF. The chain has TRBV6-6 and TRBJ1-5. This CDR3 is 12 amino acids long. Germline assignment: CDR1 MNHNY and CDR2 SVGAGI (reference sequence).